This is a list of T cell receptor beta chains from one sample in a study of metastatic and nonmetastatic thyroid tumors. TCRdb re-called the PCR reads through MiXCR. The table lists 9,500 or so clones, less than 40% of them singletons. Sequenced: tumor tissue. The receptors come from a female donor with papillary thyroid cancer or a benign thyroid nodule (not recorded which). Some clones in this sample may be carry-over from other donors' samples. The CDR3 runs from the conserved cysteine through the conserved F or W. Fields, in order: D gene, J gene, clone size, V gene, CDR3 DNA, CDR3 protein. The D gene is left open where the match is weak. The size of a clone is reported for some rows only, either as once, few or many, or as a class for expanded clones.

d_call: .; j_call: TRBJ1-1; clone_size: medium-sized; v_call: TRBV20-1; cdr3_nt: TGCAGTGCTAGAGGTGGGCTTCTAACTGAAGCTTTCTTT; cdr3_aa: CSARGGLLTEAFF
d_call: .; j_call: TRBJ2-7; clone_size: .; v_call: TRBV30; cdr3_nt: TGTGCCTGGAGTTCGGTCGGTACCTACGAGCAGTACTTC; cdr3_aa: CAWSSVGTYEQYF
d_call: TRBD1; j_call: TRBJ1-4; clone_size: few; v_call: TRBV25-1; cdr3_nt: TGTGCCAGCAGTGAAGGACTTGGTGCAGGGGGCAGGGAAAAACTGTTTTTT; cdr3_aa: CASSEGLGAGGREKLFF
d_call: TRBD1; j_call: TRBJ1-1; clone_size: medium-sized; v_call: TRBV5-1; cdr3_nt: TGCGCCAGCAGCTCCCAACAGGGGGCGCGATCTGAAGCTTTCTTT; cdr3_aa: CASSSQQGARSEAFF
d_call: .; j_call: TRBJ1-3; clone_size: few; v_call: TRBV6-1; cdr3_nt: TGTGCCAGCAGCCAGGTTTGTGCCATATATTTT; cdr3_aa: CASSQVCAIYF
d_call: .; j_call: TRBJ1-2; clone_size: .; v_call: TRBV5-1; cdr3_nt: TGCGCCAGCAGCTTGTTTGGGGGGAGTAACTATGGCTACACCTTC; cdr3_aa: CASSLFGGSNYGYTF
d_call: TRBD1; j_call: TRBJ1-2; clone_size: .; v_call: TRBV7-2; cdr3_nt: TGTGCCAGCAGTCCCGGGACAGGGGAGGCTGGCTACACCTTC; cdr3_aa: CASSPGTGEAGYTF
d_call: .; j_call: TRBJ2-2; clone_size: .; v_call: TRBV11-3; cdr3_nt: TGTGCCAGCAGCTTGGGACCCGTGGGCGTGGAGCTGTTTTTT; cdr3_aa: CASSLGPVGVELFF
d_call: .; j_call: TRBJ2-7; clone_size: .; v_call: TRBV11-2; cdr3_nt: TGTGCCAGCAGCTTAGACCCTCAGGGCCACGAGCAGTACTTC; cdr3_aa: CASSLDPQGHEQYF
d_call: TRBD2; j_call: TRBJ2-3; clone_size: .; v_call: TRBV20-1; cdr3_nt: TGCAGTGCTTCACTAGCGGGGACAGATACGCAGTATTTT; cdr3_aa: CSASLAGTDTQYF
d_call: .; j_call: TRBJ2-7; clone_size: .; v_call: TRBV7-9; cdr3_nt: TGTGCCAGCAGCTTAAGTTATAGGAGGGTACTGTTCTTC; cdr3_aa: CASSLSYRRVLFF
d_call: .; j_call: TRBJ2-7; clone_size: few; v_call: TRBV3-1; cdr3_nt: TGTGCCAGCAGCCATTTGGGGTACGAGCAGTACTTC; cdr3_aa: CASSHLGYEQYF